This is a list of T cell receptor beta chains from one sample in a study of shared clonotypes between healthy human individuals. Sequencing was performed with immunoSEQ multiplex PCR; in TCRdb, only in-frame clones are kept and a portion is missing. The sample consists of 600,000 or so clones, about 95% of them appearing once. Sequenced sample: naive CD8+ T cells sorted from blood. These receptors were collected from a woman in her thirties in good health. Both conserved end residues are part of each CDR3. Each record gives: clone size, D gene, V gene, J gene, CDR3 protein, CDR3 DNA. The D gene is left open where the match is weak. Size values are once, few and many counts, or a class for expanded clones, and some rows have none.

clone size: NA
D gene: NA
V gene: TRBV6-5
J gene: TRBJ2-2
CDR3 protein: CASSSGSNTGELFF
CDR3 DNA: TGTGCCAGCAGCTCAGGATCGAACACCGGGGAGCTGTTTTTT

clone size: NA
D gene: NA
V gene: TRBV28
J gene: TRBJ2-7
CDR3 protein: CASSPIFSGREQYF
CDR3 DNA: TGTGCCAGCAGTCCCATCTTTTCGGGACGCGAGCAGTACTTC

clone size: NA
D gene: NA
V gene: TRBV6-5
J gene: TRBJ1-1
CDR3 protein: CASSYTGTTEAFF
CDR3 DNA: TGTGCCAGCAGTTACACGGGGACCACTGAAGCTTTCTTT

clone size: once
D gene: TRBD2
V gene: TRBV4-1
J gene: TRBJ2-3
CDR3 protein: CASSQTQREFGTDTQYF
CDR3 DNA: TGCGCCAGCAGCCAGACGCAGCGGGAGTTCGGCACAGATACGCAGTATTTT

clone size: NA
D gene: NA
V gene: TRBV6-1
J gene: TRBJ2-7
CDR3 protein: CASSDIIETYEQYF
CDR3 DNA: TGTGCCAGCAGTGATATAATAGAAACCTACGAGCAGTACTTC

clone size: NA
D gene: TRBD2
V gene: TRBV29-1
J gene: TRBJ2-7
CDR3 protein: CSVVGPSVGAGINEQYF
CDR3 DNA: TGCAGCGTTGTAGGTCCCAGTGTGGGAGCGGGGATAAACGAGCAGTACTTC

clone size: NA
D gene: TRBD2
V gene: TRBV7-9
J gene: TRBJ2-1
CDR3 protein: CASSLGGLAVHNEQFF
CDR3 DNA: TGTGCCAGCAGCTTAGGGGGACTAGCGGTTCACAATGAGCAGTTCTTC

clone size: NA
D gene: TRBD2
V gene: TRBV13
J gene: TRBJ2-1
CDR3 protein: CASSFSGLAGGPGEQFF
CDR3 DNA: TGTGCCAGCAGCTTCTCCGGACTAGCGGGAGGGCCTGGTGAGCAGTTCTTC

clone size: NA
D gene: TRBD1
V gene: TRBV9
J gene: TRBJ2-7
CDR3 protein: CASSEFGRGRGEQYF
CDR3 DNA: TGTGCCAGCAGCGAGTTCGGCAGGGGGCGAGGCGAGCAGTACTTC

clone size: NA
D gene: NA
V gene: TRBV20-1
J gene: TRBJ2-7
CDR3 protein: CSARDAREQYF
CDR3 DNA: TGCAGTGCTAGAGATGCAAGGGAGCAGTACTTC

clone size: NA
D gene: NA
V gene: TRBV5-1
J gene: TRBJ1-4
CDR3 protein: CASSLVAGAFATNEKLFF
CDR3 DNA: TGCGCCAGCAGCTTGGTGGCAGGGGCCTTTGCAACTAATGAAAAACTGTTTTTT